This TCR beta chain appears in the sequencing data of a study of blood T cell repertoires in COVID-19. Study details: Spain, Italy and the United States supplied samples that represented acute and convalescent COVID-19.

Methods used by the authors: By means of reference gene primer amplification, nucleated cell counts were estimated. Repertoires were generated with immunoSEQ multiplex PCR, while TCRdb's copy carries only in-frame clones and drops some. The V and J calls and the clone size are those of that table, but D and trimming were determined from the DNA. The top ten hold roughly 25% of the sample, which has 100,000 to 150,000 clones, around four fifths seen once. This clone appeared a few times. The CDR3 contains 14 residues. J was trimmed by 3 bases and V by 3 bases; bases with no gene match: 5. Germline lookup yields CDR1 SGHRS and CDR2 YFSETQ.

J is TRBJ2-5 and V is TRBV5-1, with 7 bases fitting TRBD1. The specimen was peripheral blood. The sequence was collected from a human donor in a cohort sampled during active COVID-19. CDR3 DNA: TGCGCCAGCAGCTCGGGACAGCTTAAAGAGACCCAGTACTTC. It specifies CASSSGQLKETQYF.